This TCR beta chain appears in the sequencing data of a study of neoadjuvant anti-PD-1 for oral cavity cancer. Study-wide background: Before surgery, most patients got three to four biweekly 3 mg/kg nivolumab doses. General observations from the study: With a few patients per group, TCR findings need larger cohorts. After neoadjuvant nivolumab, PBMC T cell clonality was significantly higher in non-responders than responders.

PBMCs were not maintained or expanded in culture before analysis. About this clone: What it recognizes is unknown.

V was trimmed by 1 base and J by 1 base, leaving 8 bases between them. Germline lookup yields CDR1 SGHNT and CDR2 YYREEE (reference sequence). This CDR3 comprises 15 residues. The method was immunoSEQ multiplex PCR; TCRdb's version includes in-frame clones alone and lacks a portion of them. The data contain approximately 15,000 clones, just over 65% of them seen just once; the ten biggest clones take up about 2.7%. Sample: PBMCs, taken before nivolumab (anti-PD-1) treatment. This clonotype was obtained from a person aged 40 to 85 with oral cavity squamous cell carcinoma. The chain couples TRBV5-4 to TRBJ2-2, with TRBD2 as a possible D gene (6 bases). The CDR3 spells CASSLYGGNTGELFF. The CDR3 DNA is TGTGCCAGCAGCTTGTACGGGGGGAACACCGGGGAGCTGTTTTTT.